A selection of T cell receptor beta chains follows, all from one sample in a study of T cell repertoires in cytomegalovirus infection. The antigens of these receptors remain unknown. TCRdb used MiXCR to reprocess the reads, holding one entry per CDR3 protein. The sample contains under 300,000 distinct CDR3 sequences, 22% of which appear only once. The sequencing here drew on cultured PBMCs, taken from culture after CMV antigen stimulation. These receptors were obtained from a human donor in good health (CMV status not recorded). Some clones in this sample may be carry-over from other donors' samples. The CDR3 runs from the conserved cysteine through the conserved F or W. Fields, in order: CDR3 protein, CDR3 DNA, clone size, J gene, D gene, V gene. D genes are given only for firm matches. Clone size is stated in some rows and not others, as once, few, many or a class when expanded.

CDR3 protein: CASSLDRADEQYF
CDR3 DNA: TGTGCCAGCAGCTTGGACAGAGCCGACGAGCAGTACTTC
clone size: few
J gene: TRBJ2-7
D gene: .
V gene: TRBV13

CDR3 protein: CASSLSPPTDTQYF
CDR3 DNA: TGCGCCAGCAGCTTGTCGCCGCCGACAGATACGCAGTATTTT
clone size: .
J gene: TRBJ2-3
D gene: .
V gene: TRBV5-1

CDR3 protein: CASSLRAGGLDTQYF
CDR3 DNA: TGCGCCAGCAGCCTACGAGCGGGAGGGTTAGATACGCAGTATTTT
clone size: .
J gene: TRBJ2-3
D gene: TRBD2
V gene: TRBV4-1

CDR3 protein: CASRGTIEAFF
CDR3 DNA: TGTGCCAGTAGGGGCACAATTGAAGCTTTCTTT
clone size: .
J gene: TRBJ1-1
D gene: .
V gene: TRBV6-5

CDR3 protein: CASRRLRDTYGYTF
CDR3 DNA: TGTGCCAGCAGGCGACTCCGGGACACCTATGGCTACACCTTC
clone size: .
J gene: TRBJ1-2
D gene: .
V gene: TRBV11-2

CDR3 protein: CASSLGRRNPGSGQDQPQHF
CDR3 DNA: TGTGCCAGCAGCTTAGGACGTAGAAACCCCGGGAGCGGACAGGATCAGCCCCAGCATTTT
clone size: .
J gene: TRBJ1-5
D gene: TRBD1
V gene: TRBV7-8

CDR3 protein: CASSERVGDSPLHF
CDR3 DNA: TGTGCCAGCAGTGAACGGGTAGGGGATTCACCCCTCCACTTT
clone size: .
J gene: TRBJ1-6
D gene: .
V gene: TRBV6-1

CDR3 protein: CSARDSSDRDFLYAYNSPLHF
CDR3 DNA: TGCAGTGCTAGAGATTCCTCCGACAGGGATTTTCTGTACGCCTATAATTCACCCCTCCACTTT
clone size: few
J gene: TRBJ1-6
D gene: TRBD1
V gene: TRBV20-1

CDR3 protein: CASRSGLAGLSSYNEQFF
CDR3 DNA: TGTGCCAGCAGATCGGGACTAGCGGGACTCAGCTCCTACAATGAGCAGTTCTTC
clone size: few
J gene: TRBJ2-1
D gene: TRBD2
V gene: TRBV11-2

CDR3 protein: CASSQNLNEQFF
CDR3 DNA: TGTGCCAGCAGCCAAAACCTCAATGAGCAGTTCTTC
clone size: few
J gene: TRBJ2-1
D gene: .
V gene: TRBV7-9

CDR3 protein: CASSFVGRETQYF
CDR3 DNA: TGTGCCAGCAGTTTTGTCGGGAGAGAGACCCAGTACTTC
clone size: .
J gene: TRBJ2-5
D gene: .
V gene: TRBV27

CDR3 protein: CASRPQGGTQYF
CDR3 DNA: TGTGCCAGCAGGCCACAGGGAGGTACGCAGTATTTT
clone size: few
J gene: TRBJ2-3
D gene: .
V gene: TRBV12-3/TRBV12-4

CDR3 protein: CASSRRLTGRDTEAFF
CDR3 DNA: TGTGCCAGCAGTCGCAGACTGACAGGGAGGGACACTGAAGCTTTCTTT
clone size: few
J gene: TRBJ1-1
D gene: TRBD1
V gene: TRBV7-2

CDR3 protein: CASSQDRRSWDEQFF
CDR3 DNA: TGCGCCAGCAGCCAAGATAGGCGGAGCTGGGATGAGCAGTTCTTC
clone size: .
J gene: TRBJ2-1
D gene: .
V gene: TRBV4-3

CDR3 protein: CASSLTSGLDTQYF
CDR3 DNA: TGTGCCAGCAGCTTAACTAGCGGACTAGATACGCAGTATTTT
clone size: few
J gene: TRBJ2-3
D gene: TRBD2
V gene: TRBV7-2

CDR3 protein: CASRGYNEQFF
CDR3 DNA: TGTGCCAGCAGGGGGTACAATGAGCAGTTCTTC
clone size: many
J gene: TRBJ2-1
D gene: .
V gene: TRBV7-2

CDR3 protein: CASSSFDLISTDTQYF
CDR3 DNA: TGTGCCAGCAGCTCATTTGATTTGATTTCCACAGATACGCAGTATTTT
clone size: .
J gene: TRBJ2-3
D gene: .
V gene: TRBV11-2

CDR3 protein: CASSPLTGMNTEAFF
CDR3 DNA: TGTGCCAGCAGCCCCTTGACAGGCATGAACACTGAAGCTTTCTTT
clone size: few
J gene: TRBJ1-1
D gene: .
V gene: TRBV7-2

CDR3 protein: CASSTLGPNTEAFF
CDR3 DNA: TGTGCCAGTAGTACCCTCGGGCCGAACACTGAAGCTTTCTTT
clone size: few
J gene: TRBJ1-1
D gene: .
V gene: TRBV19

CDR3 protein: CASSLARGGDTQYF
CDR3 DNA: TGTGCCAGCAGCTTAGCGCGCGGGGGAGATACGCAGTATTTT
clone size: .
J gene: TRBJ2-3
D gene: TRBD2
V gene: TRBV7-2

CDR3 protein: CASSLAGPHYEQFF
CDR3 DNA: TGTGCCAGCAGTTTAGCTGGGCCCCACTATGAGCAGTTCTTC
clone size: .
J gene: TRBJ2-1
D gene: .
V gene: TRBV6-2/TRBV6-3

CDR3 protein: CSAPRREHQETQYF
CDR3 DNA: TGCAGTGCTCCAAGGCGGGAGCACCAAGAGACCCAGTACTTC
clone size: few
J gene: TRBJ2-5
D gene: TRBD2
V gene: TRBV20-1

CDR3 protein: CATSDPDREAEQFF
CDR3 DNA: TGTGCCACCAGTGATCCAGACAGGGAGGCTGAGCAGTTCTTC
clone size: .
J gene: TRBJ2-1
D gene: .
V gene: TRBV24-1

CDR3 protein: CASSLVGGILADEQYF
CDR3 DNA: TGTGCCAGCAGCTTAGTAGGCGGGATCTTGGCTGACGAGCAGTACTTC
clone size: many
J gene: TRBJ2-7
D gene: .
V gene: TRBV7-9

CDR3 protein: CASRRPGTANTGELFF
CDR3 DNA: TGTGCCAGCAGACGCCCTGGGACAGCGAACACCGGGGAGCTGTTTTTT
clone size: .
J gene: TRBJ2-2
D gene: TRBD1
V gene: TRBV12-3/TRBV12-4

CDR3 protein: CASRPFGQLNTEAFF
CDR3 DNA: TGTGCCAGCAGACCGTTTGGACAGCTGAACACTGAAGCTTTCTTT
clone size: few
J gene: TRBJ1-1
D gene: .
V gene: TRBV27

CDR3 protein: CASSRRVNSYGYTF
CDR3 DNA: TGTGCCAGCAGCCGGAGAGTTAATTCTTATGGCTACACCTTC
clone size: .
J gene: TRBJ1-2
D gene: .
V gene: TRBV6-5

CDR3 protein: CASSFGAGGETQYF
CDR3 DNA: TGTGCCAGCAGCTTCGGGGCGGGGGGGGAGACCCAGTACTTC
clone size: many
J gene: TRBJ2-5
D gene: TRBD2
V gene: TRBV7-2

CDR3 protein: CASSAQGSEQFF
CDR3 DNA: TGTGCCAGCAGCGCCCAGGGGAGTGAGCAGTTCTTC
clone size: many
J gene: TRBJ2-1
D gene: .
V gene: TRBV7-6

CDR3 protein: CASSSLTGNTEAFF
CDR3 DNA: TGTGCCAGCAGCTCATTGACTGGGAACACTGAAGCTTTCTTT
clone size: once
J gene: TRBJ1-1
D gene: .
V gene: TRBV11-2

CDR3 protein: CASRPLSGNEQFF
CDR3 DNA: TGTGCCAGTAGACCGCTTAGCGGCAATGAGCAGTTCTTC
clone size: .
J gene: TRBJ2-1
D gene: .
V gene: TRBV19

CDR3 protein: CASTRDGTEAFF
CDR3 DNA: TGTGCCAGCACCAGGGACGGCACTGAAGCTTTCTTT
clone size: few
J gene: TRBJ1-1
D gene: .
V gene: TRBV12-3/TRBV12-4

CDR3 protein: CASSLEGVSGNTIYF
CDR3 DNA: TGCGCCAGCAGCTTGGAAGGGGTCTCTGGAAACACCATATATTTT
clone size: .
J gene: TRBJ1-3
D gene: .
V gene: TRBV5-1

CDR3 protein: CASSPGWATNEKLFF
CDR3 DNA: TGTGCCAGCAGCCCGGGCTGGGCAACTAATGAAAAACTGTTTTTT
clone size: .
J gene: TRBJ1-4
D gene: .
V gene: TRBV12-3/TRBV12-4

CDR3 protein: CASSESLDGSSYNEQFF
CDR3 DNA: TGTGCCAGCAGTGAATCTCTTGACGGGAGCTCCTACAATGAGCAGTTCTTC
clone size: .
J gene: TRBJ2-1
D gene: .
V gene: TRBV25-1

CDR3 protein: CASSRSTGHSYEQYF
CDR3 DNA: TGTGCCAGCAGCCGGTCGACGGGACACAGCTACGAGCAGTACTTC
clone size: .
J gene: TRBJ2-7
D gene: .
V gene: TRBV14

CDR3 protein: CASSLRSSYGYTF
CDR3 DNA: TGTGCCAGCAGCTTACGCAGCTCCTATGGCTACACCTTC
clone size: many
J gene: TRBJ1-2
D gene: .
V gene: TRBV7-2

CDR3 protein: CSVVVDSFFYGYTF
CDR3 DNA: TGCAGCGTTGTCGTGGACAGCTTTTTTTATGGCTACACCTTC
clone size: .
J gene: TRBJ1-2
D gene: .
V gene: TRBV29-1

CDR3 protein: CASRKSPSEFWEGTDTQYF
CDR3 DNA: TGTGCCAGCAGGAAATCTCCTAGCGAATTTTGGGAGGGCACAGATACGCAGTATTTT
clone size: .
J gene: TRBJ2-3
D gene: .
V gene: TRBV12-3/TRBV12-4

CDR3 protein: CASSLAGPISYEQYF
CDR3 DNA: TGTGCCAGCAGCTTAGCAGGGCCAATATCCTACGAGCAGTACTTC
clone size: few
J gene: TRBJ2-7
D gene: .
V gene: TRBV7-2

CDR3 protein: CASSQDQMKGPNTEAFF
CDR3 DNA: TGTGCCAGCAGCCAAGATCAAATGAAGGGACCGAACACTGAAGCTTTCTTT
clone size: .
J gene: TRBJ1-1
D gene: .
V gene: TRBV4-2